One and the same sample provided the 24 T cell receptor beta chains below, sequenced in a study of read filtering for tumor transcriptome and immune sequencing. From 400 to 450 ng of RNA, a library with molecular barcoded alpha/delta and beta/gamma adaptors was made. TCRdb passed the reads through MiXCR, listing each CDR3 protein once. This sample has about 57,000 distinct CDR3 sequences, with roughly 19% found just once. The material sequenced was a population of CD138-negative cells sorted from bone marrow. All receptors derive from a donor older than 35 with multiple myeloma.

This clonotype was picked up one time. The CDR3 spells CSARAAGRNTIYF. CDR3 nucleotides: TGCAGTGCTAGAGCGGCAGGGAGGAACACCATATATTTT. The chain carries TRBV20-1 and TRBJ1-3, with a tentative D call TRBD1 (5 bases). V was clipped by 1 base and J by 7 bases, with 11 bases between them. Germline assignment: CDR1 DFQATT and CDR2 SNEGSKA (reference sequence). This CDR3 contains 13 residues.

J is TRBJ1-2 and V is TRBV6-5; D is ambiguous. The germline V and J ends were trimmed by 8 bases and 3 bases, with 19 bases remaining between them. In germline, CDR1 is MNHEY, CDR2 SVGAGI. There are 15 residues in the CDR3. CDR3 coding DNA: TGTGCCAGCGCTGAGTTAACCCGCAGATACTATGGCTACACCTTC. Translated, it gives CASAELTRRYYGYTF.

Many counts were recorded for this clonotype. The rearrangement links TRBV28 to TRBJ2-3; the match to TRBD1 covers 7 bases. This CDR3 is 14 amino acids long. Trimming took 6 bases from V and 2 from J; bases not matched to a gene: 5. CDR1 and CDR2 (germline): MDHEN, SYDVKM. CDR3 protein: CASRRDSLTDTQYF. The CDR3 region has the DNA TGTGCCAGCAGACGGGACAGCCTCACAGATACGCAGTATTTT. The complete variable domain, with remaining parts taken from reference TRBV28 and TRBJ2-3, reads DVKVTQSSRYLVKRTGEKVFLECVQDMDHENMFWYRQDPGLGLRLIYFSYDVKMKEKGDIPEGYSVSREKKERFSLILESASTNQTSMYLCASRRDSLTDTQYFGPGTRLTVL.

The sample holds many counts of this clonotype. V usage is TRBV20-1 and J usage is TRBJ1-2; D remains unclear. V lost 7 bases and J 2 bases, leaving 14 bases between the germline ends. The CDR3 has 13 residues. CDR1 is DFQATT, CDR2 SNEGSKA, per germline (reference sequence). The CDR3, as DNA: TGCAGTGGTCGTGATCAGAGGAACTATGGCTACACCTTC. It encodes CSGRDQRNYGYTF.

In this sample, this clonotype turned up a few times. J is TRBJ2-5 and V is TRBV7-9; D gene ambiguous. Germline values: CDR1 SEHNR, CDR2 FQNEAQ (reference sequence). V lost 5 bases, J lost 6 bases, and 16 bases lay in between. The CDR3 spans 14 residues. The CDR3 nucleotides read TGTGCCAGCAGCCCAGCGACCCTTAAAAAGACCCAGTACTTC. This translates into CASSPATLKKTQYF.

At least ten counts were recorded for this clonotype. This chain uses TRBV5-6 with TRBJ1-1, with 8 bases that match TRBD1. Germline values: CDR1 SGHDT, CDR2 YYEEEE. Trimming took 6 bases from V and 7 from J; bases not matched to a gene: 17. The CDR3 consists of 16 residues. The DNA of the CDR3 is TGTGCCAGCAACCGGAAGCTGGACAGGGTGTTTGTTGAAGCTTTCTTT. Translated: CASNRKLDRVFVEAFF.

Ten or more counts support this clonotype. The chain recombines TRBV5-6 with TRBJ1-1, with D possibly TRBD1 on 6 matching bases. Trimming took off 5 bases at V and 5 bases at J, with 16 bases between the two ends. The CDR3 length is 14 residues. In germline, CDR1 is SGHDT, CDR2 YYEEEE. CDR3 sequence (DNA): TGTGCCAGCAGGTTCTGGGGGGGCGGGACTGAAGCTTTCTTT. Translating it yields CASRFWGGGTEAFF.

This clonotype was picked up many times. Written as DNA, the CDR3 is TGCAGCGTTGCAGGACTAGCGAGCTCAGGGGTTCAAGAGACCCAGTACTTC. It specifies CSVAGLASSGVQETQYF. V usage is TRBV29-1 and J usage is TRBJ2-5; 9 bases agree with TRBD2. V lost 4 bases, J lost 2 bases, and 14 bases stayed unmatched. The germline V gene encodes CDR1 SQVTM and CDR2 ANQGSEA. This CDR3 comprises 17 residues.

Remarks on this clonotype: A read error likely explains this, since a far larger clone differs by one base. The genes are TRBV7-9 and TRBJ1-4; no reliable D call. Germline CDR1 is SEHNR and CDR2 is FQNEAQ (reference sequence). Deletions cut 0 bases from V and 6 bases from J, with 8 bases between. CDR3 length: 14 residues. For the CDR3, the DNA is TGTGCCAGCAGCTTAGCGGAACCAGATGAAAAACTGTTTTTT. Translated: CASSLAEPDEKLFF.

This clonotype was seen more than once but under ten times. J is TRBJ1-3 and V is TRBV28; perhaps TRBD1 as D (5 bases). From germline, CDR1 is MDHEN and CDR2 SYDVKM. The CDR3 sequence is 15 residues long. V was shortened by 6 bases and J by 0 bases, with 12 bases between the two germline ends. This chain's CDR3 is CASREGADSGNTIYF. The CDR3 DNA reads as TGTGCCAGCAGAGAAGGGGCTGACTCTGGAAACACCATATATTTT.

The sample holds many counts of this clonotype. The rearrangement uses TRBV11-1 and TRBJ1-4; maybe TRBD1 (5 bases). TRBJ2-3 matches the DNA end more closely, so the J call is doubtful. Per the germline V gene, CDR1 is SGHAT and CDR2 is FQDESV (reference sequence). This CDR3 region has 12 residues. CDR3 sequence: CASSATEIRQYF. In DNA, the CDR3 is TGTGCCAGCAGCGCGACAGAAATCCGTCAGTATTTT.

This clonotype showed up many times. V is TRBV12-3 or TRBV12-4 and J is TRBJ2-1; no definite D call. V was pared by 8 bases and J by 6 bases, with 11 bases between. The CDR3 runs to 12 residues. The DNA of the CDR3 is TGTGCCAGCGGGTGGCATCGCAATGAGCAGTTCTTC. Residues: CASGWHRNEQFF.

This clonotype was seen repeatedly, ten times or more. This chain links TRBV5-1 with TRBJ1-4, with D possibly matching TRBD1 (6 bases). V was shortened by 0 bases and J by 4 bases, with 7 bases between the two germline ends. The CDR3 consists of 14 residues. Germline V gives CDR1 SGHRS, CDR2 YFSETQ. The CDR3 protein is CASSLAQGNEKLFF. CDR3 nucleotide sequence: TGCGCCAGCAGCTTGGCACAGGGTAATGAAAAACTGTTTTTT.

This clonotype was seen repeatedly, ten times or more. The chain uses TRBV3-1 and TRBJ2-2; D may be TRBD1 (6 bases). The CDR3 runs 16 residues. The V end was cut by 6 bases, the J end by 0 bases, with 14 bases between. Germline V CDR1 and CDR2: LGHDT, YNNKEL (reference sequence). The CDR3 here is CASRSTGLSNTGELFF. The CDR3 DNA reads TGTGCCAGCAGGTCGACAGGACTTTCGAACACCGGGGAGCTGTTTTTT.

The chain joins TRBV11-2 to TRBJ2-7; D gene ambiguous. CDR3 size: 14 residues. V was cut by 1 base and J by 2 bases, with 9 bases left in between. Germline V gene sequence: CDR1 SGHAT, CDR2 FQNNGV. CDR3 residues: CASSLVPSAYEQYF. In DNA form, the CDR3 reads TGTGCCAGCAGCTTAGTCCCTTCCGCCTACGAGCAGTACTTC.

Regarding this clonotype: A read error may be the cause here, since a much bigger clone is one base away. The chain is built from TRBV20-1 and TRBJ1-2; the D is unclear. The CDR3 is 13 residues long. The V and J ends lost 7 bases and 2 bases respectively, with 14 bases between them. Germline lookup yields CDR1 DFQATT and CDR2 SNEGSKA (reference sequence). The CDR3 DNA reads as TGCAGTGGTTGTGATCAGAGGAACTATGGCTACACCTTC. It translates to CSGCDQRNYGYTF.

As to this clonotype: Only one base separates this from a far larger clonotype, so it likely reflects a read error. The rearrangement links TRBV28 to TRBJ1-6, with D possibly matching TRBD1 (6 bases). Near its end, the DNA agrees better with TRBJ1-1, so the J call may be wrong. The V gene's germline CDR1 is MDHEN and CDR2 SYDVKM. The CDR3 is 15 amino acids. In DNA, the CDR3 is TGTGCCAGCAGTCCAGGAGTGGGGGGGCGAAGAGAGGCTTTCTTT. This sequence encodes CASSPGVGGRREAFF.

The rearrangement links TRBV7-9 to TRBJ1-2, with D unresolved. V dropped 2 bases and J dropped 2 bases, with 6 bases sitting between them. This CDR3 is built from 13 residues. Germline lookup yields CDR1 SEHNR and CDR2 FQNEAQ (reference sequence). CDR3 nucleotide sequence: TGTGCCAGCAGCTTAAGCACAAACTATGGCTACACCTTC. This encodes CASSLSTNYGYTF.

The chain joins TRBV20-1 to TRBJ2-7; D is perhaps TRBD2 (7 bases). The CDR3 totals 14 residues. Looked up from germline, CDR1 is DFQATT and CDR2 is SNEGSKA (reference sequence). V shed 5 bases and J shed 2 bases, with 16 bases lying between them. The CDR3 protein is CSARRGGAAYEQYF. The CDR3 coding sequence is TGCAGTGCTCGAAGAGGGGGGGCGGCCTACGAGCAGTACTTC.

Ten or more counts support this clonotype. CDR3 region: CASSPGGLYEQYF. The CDR3 nucleotides read TGTGCCAGCAGCCCGGGAGGGCTCTACGAGCAGTACTTC. The gene calls are TRBV7-2 and TRBJ2-7; 8 nucleotides agree with TRBD2. The germline V gene encodes CDR1 SGHTA and CDR2 FQGNSA. Losses at the gene ends were 5 bases for V and 3 bases for J; bases not matched to a gene: 3. CDR3 length equals 13 residues.

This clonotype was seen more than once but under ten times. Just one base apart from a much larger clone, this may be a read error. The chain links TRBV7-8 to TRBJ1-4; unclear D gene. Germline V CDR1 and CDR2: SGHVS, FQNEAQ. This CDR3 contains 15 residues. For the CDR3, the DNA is TGTGCCAGCAGCCTTATAGGGTCTATTAATAAAAAACTGTTTTTT. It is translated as CASSLIGSINKKLFF.

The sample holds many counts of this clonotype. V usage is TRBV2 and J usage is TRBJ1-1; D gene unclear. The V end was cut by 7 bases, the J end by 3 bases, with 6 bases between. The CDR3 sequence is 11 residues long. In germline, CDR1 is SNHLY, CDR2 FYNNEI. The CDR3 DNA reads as TGTGCCAGCACGGTGGACACTGAAGCTTTCTTT. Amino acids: CASTVDTEAFF.

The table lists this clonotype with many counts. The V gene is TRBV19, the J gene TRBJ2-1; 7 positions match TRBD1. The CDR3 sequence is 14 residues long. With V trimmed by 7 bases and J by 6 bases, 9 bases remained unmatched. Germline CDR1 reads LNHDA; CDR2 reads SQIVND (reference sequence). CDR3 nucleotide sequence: TGTGCCAGTAAGGGCCACAGGGGTCGCAATGAGCAGTTCTTC. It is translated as CASKGHRGRNEQFF.

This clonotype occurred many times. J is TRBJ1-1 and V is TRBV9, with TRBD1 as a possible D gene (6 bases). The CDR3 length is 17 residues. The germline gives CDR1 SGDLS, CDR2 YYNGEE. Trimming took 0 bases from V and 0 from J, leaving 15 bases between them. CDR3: CASSVAGGAGVNTEAFF. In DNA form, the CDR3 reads TGTGCCAGCAGCGTAGCGGGGGGGGCAGGGGTGAACACTGAAGCTTTCTTT.